A selection of T cell receptor beta chains follows, all from one sample in a study of T cell responses to AZD1222 COVID-19 vaccine. Profiled with immunoSEQ multiplex PCR; TCRdb holds only in-frame clones, not every one. Of roughly 120,000 clones listed, approximately 89% are singletons. The sequencing used peripheral blood, collected 28 days after the second AZD1222 dose. All receptors come from an adult who received the AZD1222 COVID-19 vaccine. CDR3s include the opening cysteine and the closing phenylalanine or tryptophan. A D gene is named only where the DNA matches it firmly. Clone size, where shown, is once, few, many, or a class for clones that have expanded.

d_gene: TRBD1
len: 14
v_gene: TRBV24-1
j_gene: TRBJ2-1
abundance: -
CDR3nt: TGTGCCACCAGTGACCCGACAGGGCTCAATGAGCAGTTCTTC
CDR3aa: CATSDPTGLNEQFF

d_gene: -
len: 15
v_gene: TRBV5-1
j_gene: TRBJ2-7
abundance: -
CDR3nt: TGCGCCAGCCTTCCCGGGCAGGGTGGTAACTACGAGCAGTACTTC
CDR3aa: CASLPGQGGNYEQYF

d_gene: -
len: 15
v_gene: TRBV2
j_gene: TRBJ1-3
abundance: once
CDR3nt: TGTGCCAGCAGTGTAGGACTCCACTCTGGAAACACCATATATTTT
CDR3aa: CASSVGLHSGNTIYF

d_gene: -
len: 15
v_gene: TRBV6-5
j_gene: TRBJ1-5
abundance: -
CDR3nt: TGTGCCAGCAGTTACTCAGGAACAACGAGGCAGCCCCAGCATTTT
CDR3aa: CASSYSGTTRQPQHF

d_gene: TRBD2
len: 15
v_gene: TRBV5-1
j_gene: TRBJ2-5
abundance: -
CDR3nt: TGCGCCAGCAGCCCCGGACTAGCGGGGGGGGAGACCCAGTACTTC
CDR3aa: CASSPGLAGGETQYF

d_gene: -
len: 15
v_gene: TRBV5-1
j_gene: TRBJ2-1
abundance: -
CDR3nt: TGCGCCAGCAGCTTGGTTGCGGGGCCATACAATGAGCAGTTCTTC
CDR3aa: CASSLVAGPYNEQFF

d_gene: -
len: 14
v_gene: TRBV6-4
j_gene: TRBJ1-2
abundance: -
CDR3nt: TGTGCCAGCAGTGACTCGGGTGACAGGCCCGTGGAAACCTTC
CDR3aa: CASSDSGDRPVETF

d_gene: -
len: 14
v_gene: TRBV5-4
j_gene: TRBJ1-1
abundance: -
CDR3nt: TGTGCCAGCAGCTTGGGCCACTTGAACACTGAAGCTTTCTTT
CDR3aa: CASSLGHLNTEAFF

d_gene: TRBD1
len: 15
v_gene: TRBV27
j_gene: TRBJ1-1
abundance: few
CDR3nt: TGTGCCAGCAGTTTACAGGGGGGTTGGGACACTGAAGCTTTCTTT
CDR3aa: CASSLQGGWDTEAFF

d_gene: -
len: 13
v_gene: TRBV28
j_gene: TRBJ1-4
abundance: -
CDR3nt: TGTGCCAGCTCGGACACGATAGTGGTGGATCAGTTTTTT
CDR3aa: CASSDTIVVDQFF

d_gene: TRBD2
len: 16
v_gene: TRBV24-1
j_gene: TRBJ2-3
abundance: -
CDR3nt: TGTGCCACCAGTGACCCAGGGAGGGAGCCAACAGATACGCAGTATTTT
CDR3aa: CATSDPGREPTDTQYF

d_gene: TRBD1
len: 13
v_gene: TRBV6-5
j_gene: TRBJ2-3
abundance: -
CDR3nt: TGTGCCAGCCCGGGACAGGGAGCAGATACGCAGTATTTT
CDR3aa: CASPGQGADTQYF

d_gene: -
len: 14
v_gene: TRBV6-2/TRBV6-3
j_gene: TRBJ1-1
abundance: -
CDR3nt: TGTGCCAGCAGTTACGGAGGGACACTCACTGAAGCTTTCTTT
CDR3aa: CASSYGGTLTEAFF

d_gene: -
len: 11
v_gene: TRBV12-3/TRBV12-4
j_gene: TRBJ1-1
abundance: -
CDR3nt: TGTGCCAGCAGTTTTGCGTACGAAGCTTTCTTT
CDR3aa: CASSFAYEAFF

d_gene: -
len: 13
v_gene: TRBV7-2
j_gene: TRBJ2-7
abundance: -
CDR3nt: TGTGCCAGCAGCGGGGACGGTACCTACGAGCAGTACTTC
CDR3aa: CASSGDGTYEQYF

d_gene: -
len: 13
v_gene: TRBV6-2/TRBV6-3
j_gene: TRBJ1-2
abundance: once
CDR3nt: TGTGCCAGCAGTTCTGGACGCAACTATGGCTACACCTTC
CDR3aa: CASSSGRNYGYTF

d_gene: -
len: 13
v_gene: TRBV10-1
j_gene: TRBJ2-7
abundance: -
CDR3nt: TGCGCCAGCAGTGAGTCTGGCTCCTACGAGCAGTACTTC
CDR3aa: CASSESGSYEQYF

d_gene: -
len: 14
v_gene: TRBV6-5
j_gene: TRBJ1-4
abundance: -
CDR3nt: TGTGCCAGCAGCCCGGGAGAGGGGGTTGAAAAACTGTTTTTT
CDR3aa: CASSPGEGVEKLFF

d_gene: -
len: 15
v_gene: TRBV3-1/TRBV3-2
j_gene: TRBJ2-2
abundance: once
CDR3nt: TGTGCCAGCAGCCTAAGGGGGGAGGACACCGGGGAGCTGTTTTTT
CDR3aa: CASSLRGEDTGELFF

d_gene: -
len: 11
v_gene: TRBV19
j_gene: TRBJ1-2
abundance: -
CDR3nt: TGTGCCAGTAGTCATTACTATGGCTACACCTTC
CDR3aa: CASSHYYGYTF

d_gene: TRBD1
len: 14
v_gene: TRBV2
j_gene: TRBJ2-7
abundance: once
CDR3nt: TGTGCCAGCAGAGGGGACAGGAACCCGACCGAGCAGTACTTC
CDR3aa: CASRGDRNPTEQYF

d_gene: -
len: 14
v_gene: TRBV1
j_gene: TRBJ2-5
abundance: -
CDR3nt: TGCACCAGCAGCCCCGGGGGGGCCGTGGAGACCCAGTACTTC
CDR3aa: CTSSPGGAVETQYF

d_gene: -
len: 15
v_gene: TRBV10-3
j_gene: TRBJ2-7
abundance: -
CDR3nt: TGTGCCATAGGGGACCGGGACAAGGGTTCCTACGAGCAGTACTTC
CDR3aa: CAIGDRDKGSYEQYF

d_gene: -
len: 13
v_gene: TRBV20-1
j_gene: TRBJ2-7
abundance: -
CDR3nt: TGCAGTGCTAGTATCAGGATCCCCCACGAGCAGTACTTC
CDR3aa: CSASIRIPHEQYF

d_gene: -
len: 15
v_gene: TRBV4-1
j_gene: TRBJ2-3
abundance: -
CDR3nt: TGCGCCAGCAGCCAAGGCAGGGGATACACAGATACGCAGTATTTT
CDR3aa: CASSQGRGYTDTQYF

d_gene: TRBD1
len: 14
v_gene: TRBV29-1
j_gene: TRBJ2-3
abundance: -
CDR3nt: TGCAGCGTTTACCGGGACAGGGCAACAGATACGCAGTATTTT
CDR3aa: CSVYRDRATDTQYF